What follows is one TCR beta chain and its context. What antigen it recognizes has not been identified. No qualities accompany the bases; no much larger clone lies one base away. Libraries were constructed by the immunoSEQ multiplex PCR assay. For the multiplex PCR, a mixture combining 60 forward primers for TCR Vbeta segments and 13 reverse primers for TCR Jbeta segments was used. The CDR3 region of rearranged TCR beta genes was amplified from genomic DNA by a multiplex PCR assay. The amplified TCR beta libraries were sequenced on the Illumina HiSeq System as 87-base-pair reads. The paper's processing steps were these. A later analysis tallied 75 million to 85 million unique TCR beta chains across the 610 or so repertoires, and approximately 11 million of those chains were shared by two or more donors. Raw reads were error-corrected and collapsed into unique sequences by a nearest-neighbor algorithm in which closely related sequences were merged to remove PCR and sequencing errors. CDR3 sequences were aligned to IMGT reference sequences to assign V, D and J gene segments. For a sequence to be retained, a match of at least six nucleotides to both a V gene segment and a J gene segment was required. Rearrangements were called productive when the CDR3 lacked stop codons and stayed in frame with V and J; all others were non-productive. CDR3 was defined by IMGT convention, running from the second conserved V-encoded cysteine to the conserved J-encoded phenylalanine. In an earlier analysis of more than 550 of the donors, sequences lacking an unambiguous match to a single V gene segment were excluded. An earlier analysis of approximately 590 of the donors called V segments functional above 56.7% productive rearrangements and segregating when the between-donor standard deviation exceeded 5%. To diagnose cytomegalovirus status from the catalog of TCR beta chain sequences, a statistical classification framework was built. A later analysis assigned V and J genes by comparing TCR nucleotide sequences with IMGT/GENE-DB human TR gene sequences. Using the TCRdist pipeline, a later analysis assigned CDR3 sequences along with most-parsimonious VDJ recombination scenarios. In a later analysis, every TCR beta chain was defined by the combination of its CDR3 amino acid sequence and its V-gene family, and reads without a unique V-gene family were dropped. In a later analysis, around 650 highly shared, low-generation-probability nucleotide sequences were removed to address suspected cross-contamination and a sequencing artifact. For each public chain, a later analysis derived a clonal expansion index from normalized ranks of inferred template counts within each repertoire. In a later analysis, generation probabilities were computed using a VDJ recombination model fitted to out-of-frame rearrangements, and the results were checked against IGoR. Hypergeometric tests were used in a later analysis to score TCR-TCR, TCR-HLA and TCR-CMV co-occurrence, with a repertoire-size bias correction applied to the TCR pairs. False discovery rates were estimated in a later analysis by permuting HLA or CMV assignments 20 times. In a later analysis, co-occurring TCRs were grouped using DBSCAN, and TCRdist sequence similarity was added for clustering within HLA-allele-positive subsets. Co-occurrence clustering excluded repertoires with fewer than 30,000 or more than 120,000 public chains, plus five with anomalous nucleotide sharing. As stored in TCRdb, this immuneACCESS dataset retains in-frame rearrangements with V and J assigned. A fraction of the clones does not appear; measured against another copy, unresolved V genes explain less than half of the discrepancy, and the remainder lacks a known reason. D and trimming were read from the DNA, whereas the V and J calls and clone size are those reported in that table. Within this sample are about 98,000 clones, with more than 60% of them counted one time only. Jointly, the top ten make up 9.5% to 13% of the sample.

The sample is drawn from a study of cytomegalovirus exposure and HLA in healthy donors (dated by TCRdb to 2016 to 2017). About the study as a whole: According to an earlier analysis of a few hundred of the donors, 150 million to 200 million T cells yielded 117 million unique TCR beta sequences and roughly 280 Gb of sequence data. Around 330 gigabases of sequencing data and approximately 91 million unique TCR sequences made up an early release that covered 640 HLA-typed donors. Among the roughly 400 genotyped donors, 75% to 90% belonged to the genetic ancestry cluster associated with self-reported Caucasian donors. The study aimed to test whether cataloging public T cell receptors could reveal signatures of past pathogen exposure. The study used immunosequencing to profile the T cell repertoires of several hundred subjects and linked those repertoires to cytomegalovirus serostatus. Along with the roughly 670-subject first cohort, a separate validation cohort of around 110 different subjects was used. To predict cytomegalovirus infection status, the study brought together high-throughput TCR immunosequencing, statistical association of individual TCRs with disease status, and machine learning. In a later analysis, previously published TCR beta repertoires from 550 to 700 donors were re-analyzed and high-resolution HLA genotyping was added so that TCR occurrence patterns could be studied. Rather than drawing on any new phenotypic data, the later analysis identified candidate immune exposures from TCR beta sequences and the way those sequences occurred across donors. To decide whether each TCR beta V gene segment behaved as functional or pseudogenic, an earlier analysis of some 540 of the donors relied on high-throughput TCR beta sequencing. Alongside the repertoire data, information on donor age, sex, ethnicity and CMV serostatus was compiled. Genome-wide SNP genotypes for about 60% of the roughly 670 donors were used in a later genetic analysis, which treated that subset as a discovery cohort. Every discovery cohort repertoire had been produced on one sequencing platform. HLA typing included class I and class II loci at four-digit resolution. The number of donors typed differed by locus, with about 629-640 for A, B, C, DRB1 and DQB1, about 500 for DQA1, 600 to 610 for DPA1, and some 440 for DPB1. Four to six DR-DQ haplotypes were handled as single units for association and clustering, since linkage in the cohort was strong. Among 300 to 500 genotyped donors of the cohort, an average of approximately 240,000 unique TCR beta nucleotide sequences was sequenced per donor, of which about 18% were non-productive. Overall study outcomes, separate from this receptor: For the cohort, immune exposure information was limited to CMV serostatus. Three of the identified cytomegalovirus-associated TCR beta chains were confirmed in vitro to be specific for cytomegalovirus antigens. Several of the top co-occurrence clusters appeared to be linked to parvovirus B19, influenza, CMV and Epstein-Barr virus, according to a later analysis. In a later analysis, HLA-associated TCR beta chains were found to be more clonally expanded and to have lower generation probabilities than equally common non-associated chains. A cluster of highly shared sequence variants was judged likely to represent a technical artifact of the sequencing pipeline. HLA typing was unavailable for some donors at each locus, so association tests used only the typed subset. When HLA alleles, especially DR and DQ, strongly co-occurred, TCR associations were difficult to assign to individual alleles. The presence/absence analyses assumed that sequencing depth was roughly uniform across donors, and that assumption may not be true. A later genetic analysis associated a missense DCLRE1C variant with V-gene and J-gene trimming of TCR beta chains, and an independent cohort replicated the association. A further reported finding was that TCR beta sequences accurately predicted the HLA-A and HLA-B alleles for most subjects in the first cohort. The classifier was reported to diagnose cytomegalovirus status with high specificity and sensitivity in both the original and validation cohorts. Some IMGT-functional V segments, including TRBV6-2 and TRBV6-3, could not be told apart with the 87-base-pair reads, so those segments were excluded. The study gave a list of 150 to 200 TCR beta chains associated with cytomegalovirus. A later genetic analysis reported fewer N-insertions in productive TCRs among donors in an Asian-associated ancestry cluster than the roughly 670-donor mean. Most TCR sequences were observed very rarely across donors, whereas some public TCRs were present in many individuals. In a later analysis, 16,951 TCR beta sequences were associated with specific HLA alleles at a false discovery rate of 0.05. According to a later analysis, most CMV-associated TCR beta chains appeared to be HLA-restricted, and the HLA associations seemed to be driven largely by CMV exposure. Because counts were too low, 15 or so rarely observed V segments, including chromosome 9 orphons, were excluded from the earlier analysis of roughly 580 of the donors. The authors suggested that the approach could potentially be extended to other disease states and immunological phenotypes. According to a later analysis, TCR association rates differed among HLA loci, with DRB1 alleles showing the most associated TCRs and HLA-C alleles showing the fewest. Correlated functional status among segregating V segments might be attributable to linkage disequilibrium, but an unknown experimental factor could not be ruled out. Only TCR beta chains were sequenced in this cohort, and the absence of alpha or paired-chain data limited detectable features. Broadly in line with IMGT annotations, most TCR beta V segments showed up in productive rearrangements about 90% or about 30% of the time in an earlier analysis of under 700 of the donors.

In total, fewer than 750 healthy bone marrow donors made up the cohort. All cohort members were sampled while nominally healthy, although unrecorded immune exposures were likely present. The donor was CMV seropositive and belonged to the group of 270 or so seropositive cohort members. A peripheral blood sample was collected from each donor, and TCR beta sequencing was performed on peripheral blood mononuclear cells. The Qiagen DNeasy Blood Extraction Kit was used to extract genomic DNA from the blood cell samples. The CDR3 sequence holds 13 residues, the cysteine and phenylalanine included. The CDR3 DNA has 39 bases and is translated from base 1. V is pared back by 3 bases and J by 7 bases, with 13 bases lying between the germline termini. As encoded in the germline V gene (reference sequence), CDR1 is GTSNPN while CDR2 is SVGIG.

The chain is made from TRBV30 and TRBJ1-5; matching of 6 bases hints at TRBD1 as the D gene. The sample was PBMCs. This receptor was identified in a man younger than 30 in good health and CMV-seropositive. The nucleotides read TGTGCCTGGAGAGGACAGACGGGGCAGCCCCAGCATTTT. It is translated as CAWRGQTGQPQHF.